This TCR beta chain was sequenced for a study of T-cell reconstitution after alpha-beta-depleted transplantation in children. The study, taken as a whole, reports: The origin of high day-60 TCRbeta diversity in some patients lay in surviving recipient T cells and thymic progenitors. After transplant, at about two months, alpha-beta T cells were reportedly derived from several hundred expanded graft clones. A year post-transplant, T-cell counts and diversity derived mostly from newly produced T cells.

Unique molecular identifiers tagged the TCRbeta library. TCRdb itself ran the PCR reads through MiXCR, one entry per CDR3 protein. The sample contains 300,000 to 350,000 distinct CDR3 sequences, around 25% of which appear only once. Germline V CDR1 and CDR2: SGHTA, FQGTGA. The CDR3 covers 18 residues. J lost 4 bases, V lost 1 base, and 8 bases had no gene match. This clonotype was detected a few times. Its antigen is undetermined. The V gene is TRBV7-3, the J gene TRBJ2-6; TRBD1 matches at 9 bases. This clonotype was sampled from a male patient younger than 18 who had a stem cell transplant for acute lymphoblastic leukemia, so the T cells may come from the graft donor. The sequencing here drew on PBMCs, mostly from graft donor cells, taken 180 days after TCRalphabeta/CD19-depleted stem cell transplant. CDR3 in DNA: TGTGCCAGCAGCTTAAGGGGACAGGGTATAGGAGGGGCCAACGTCCTGACTTTC. As protein: CASSLRGQGIGGANVLTF.